This T cell receptor beta chain originates from a study of CD8+ T cells in alopecia areata. Overall study context: Administration of oral tofacitinib to treated patients was at 5 to 10 mg twice daily. The study, taken as a whole, reports: Clonality exceeded that of normal scalp in lesional scalp, most notably in alopecia totalis/universalis.

CDR1 is SNHLY, CDR2 FYNNEI, per germline. V was clipped by 4 bases and J by 5 bases, with 2 bases between them. This CDR3 is built from 10 residues. As to treatment: oral pan-JAK inhibitor, 5-10 mg twice daily. Researchers took lesional scalp punch biopsies and peripheral blood from people who were alopecia areata patients. As regards this clone: Its antigen is unidentified. This CDR3 is also generated by other DNA sequences in the sample.

The sequencing template was cDNA reverse transcribed from extracted RNA. Libraries were prepared by immunoSEQ multiplex PCR; TCRdb keeps only in-frame clonotypes and omits some of them. The sample records over 250,000 clones, over 45% being singletons. The chain links TRBV2 to TRBJ2-5; D ambiguous. The receptor was isolated from a human donor with alopecia areata. The sample was CD4+ T cells sorted from blood, taken at approximately week 51, from a patient treated with tofacitinib. The CDR3 spells CASSVETQYF. Here the CDR3 DNA reads TGTGCCAGCAGTGTGGAGACCCAGTACTTC.